What follows are 7 T cell receptor beta chains derived from one specimen sequenced in a study of T-cell memory formation after mild COVID-19. TCRdb re-called the 5' RACE reads through MiXCR, storing one row per CDR3 protein. The table shows 200,000 to 250,000 distinct CDR3 sequences, with 15% occurring only once. The specimen was PBMCs or a T cell subset sorted from them (not recorded which). These receptors originate from an adult woman who had mild COVID-19 (a few samples of this study predate the infection). Cell type and time point are not known.

This clonotype has a single count. V is TRBV7-8 and J is TRBJ2-1, with 14 bases lining up with TRBD2. Trimming removed 5 bases from V and 7 bases from J; junction bases left unmatched: 7. The CDR3 sequence is 16 residues long. In germline, CDR1 is SGHVS, CDR2 FQNEAQ. CDR3 amino acids: CASSPSGLAGGNEQFF. The CDR3 nucleotides are TGTGCCAGCAGCCCATCCGGACTAGCGGGGGGAAATGAGCAGTTCTTC.

This clonotype turned up a few times. The V call is TRBV9, the J call TRBJ1-1, with TRBD1 as a possible D gene (5 bases). V was trimmed by 0 bases and J by 3 bases, leaving 12 bases between them. The CDR3 spans 15 residues. Germline V CDR1 and CDR2: SGDLS, YYNGEE. The CDR3 region is CASSVGTQGDTEAFF. In nucleotides, the CDR3 is TGTGCCAGCAGCGTAGGCACCCAAGGGGACACTGAAGCTTTCTTT.

This clonotype was seen more than once but under ten times. This chain links TRBV7-6 with TRBJ2-1; 8 bases map to TRBD2. After removal of 4 bases from V and 9 bases from J, the junction contained 8 bases not matched to a gene. The CDR3 is made up of 14 amino acids. The germline gives CDR1 SGHVS, CDR2 FNYEAQ. CDR3 bases: TGTGCCAGCAGCTCATCGACTAGCGCTGGTGAGCAGTTCTTC. It translates to CASSSSTSAGEQFF. The full variable domain, in which reference TRBV7-6 and TRBJ2-1 provide the parts outside the CDR3, is GAGVSQSPRYKVTKRGQDVALRCDPISGHVSLYWYRQALGQGPEFLTYFNYEAQQDKSGLPNDRFSAERPEGSISTLTIQRTEQRDSAMYRCASSSSTSAGEQFFGPGTRLTVL.

The chain couples TRBV5-1 to TRBJ2-5; the D call may be TRBD1 or TRBD2 (5 bases each). In germline, CDR1 is SGHRS, CDR2 YFSETQ. The CDR3 loop spans 16 amino acids. Trimming took 0 bases from V and 4 from J, leaving 16 bases between them. The CDR3 here is CASSLGLQGRRETQYF. CDR3 coding DNA: TGCGCCAGCAGCTTGGGACTGCAGGGACGGCGAGAGACCCAGTACTTC.

The chain couples TRBV28 to TRBJ2-5, with unresolved D. Per germline, CDR1 MDHEN and CDR2 SYDVKM. This CDR3 contains 11 residues. Trimming pared 4 bases from V and 7 bases from J, leaving 7 bases between. The CDR3 DNA sequence: TGTGCCAGCAGTTCTAGGGTGACCCAGTACTTC. Translation: CASSSRVTQYF.

This sequence joins TRBV3-1 and TRBJ2-1, with 11 bases lining up with TRBD2. Germline loops: CDR1 LGHDT, CDR2 YNNKEL (reference sequence). This CDR3 region has 12 residues. V was pared by 1 base and J by 16 bases, with 3 bases of the junction left unmatched. The CDR3 DNA follows: TGTGCCAGCAGCCAAGGACTAGCGGGAATATTCTTC. Amino acids: CASSQGLAGIFF.

The rearrangement joins TRBV29-1 to TRBJ2-7; TRBD2 is a possible D gene (5 bases). The CDR3 has 17 amino acids. V lost 5 bases to trimming and J lost 2 bases, with 25 bases between them. Germline loops: CDR1 SQVTM, CDR2 ANQGSEA. CDR3 loop: CSVFSLRGSQRAYEQYF. CDR3 bases: TGCAGCGTTTTTTCCCTACGCGGCTCTCAGAGGGCCTACGAGCAGTACTTC.